This T cell receptor (beta chain) was profiled in a study of post-analysis software for immune sequencing data. Unique molecular identifiers were built into the TCR beta cDNA libraries. TCRdb ran MiXCR on the PCR reads and lists one entry per CDR3 protein. The sample contains 150,000 to 200,000 distinct CDR3 sequences, around 36% of which appear only once. From germline, CDR1 is KGHDR and CDR2 SFDVKD. V was cut by 9 bases and J by 4 bases, with 20 bases left in between. The CDR3 totals 15 residues. The chain links TRBV24-1 to TRBJ1-1; possible D gene TRBD1, 5 bases. Sample: blood, taken after autologous hematopoietic stem cell transplantation. The clonotype originates from a girl between 10 and 17 years old with multiple sclerosis. The DNA of the CDR3 is TGTGCCACCTCCGATAGGGGTCCCCGATTCACTGAAGCTTTCTTT. Translation gives CATSDRGPRFTEAFF.